This TCR beta chain is drawn from a study of T cell responses to AZD1222 COVID-19 vaccine. Study findings and constraints: Reports say nearly half of spike-specific TCRs go after unmutated variant regions. It should be noted that donors were predominantly white British and more often female, and clonal diversity was possibly underestimated. The repertoires were collected only after the peak T cell response.

Germline loops: CDR1 SGHDN, CDR2 FVKESK. CDR3 size: 14 residues. The V end lost 4 bases, the J end lost 2 bases, and 8 bases lay between the germline ends. About this clone itself: Its specificity is unknown.

TCRdb keeps only in-frame clones here, not all; method: immunoSEQ multiplex PCR. Of some 130,000 clones listed, about four fifths are singletons. This receptor was taken from an adult in good health. The V gene is TRBV14, the J gene TRBJ2-2; D may be TRBD1 (6 bases). Sequences were derived from peripheral blood, sampled on day 0 of AZD1222 vaccination. CDR3 coding DNA: TGTGCCAGCAGCCGGACAGTTAACACCGGGGAGCTGTTTTTT. This codes for CASSRTVNTGELFF.